This T cell receptor (beta chain) was found in a study of shared clonotypes between healthy human individuals. The naive CD8 population came from CD45RO-negative cells selected for CCR7, without terminally differentiated effector memory CD45RA+ cells. Some clones are missing from TCRdb's copy, which holds only in-frame ones; the method was immunoSEQ multiplex PCR. The sample records a few million clones, about 94% being singletons. CDR3 size: 15 residues. The V gene's germline CDR1 is SGHDT and CDR2 YYEEEE. V lost 4 bases to trimming and J lost 1 base, with 14 bases between them. This chain links TRBV5-6 with TRBJ1-1, with D tentatively TRBD1 (5 bases). The TCR comes from a young man in good health. Some clones in this sample may be carry-over from other donors' samples. Sequencing was carried out using naive CD8+ T cells from PBMCs. The CDR3 reads CASSAYWGSNTEAFF. CDR3 nucleotides: TGTGCCAGCAGCGCGTACTGGGGGTCGAACACTGAAGCTTTCTTT.